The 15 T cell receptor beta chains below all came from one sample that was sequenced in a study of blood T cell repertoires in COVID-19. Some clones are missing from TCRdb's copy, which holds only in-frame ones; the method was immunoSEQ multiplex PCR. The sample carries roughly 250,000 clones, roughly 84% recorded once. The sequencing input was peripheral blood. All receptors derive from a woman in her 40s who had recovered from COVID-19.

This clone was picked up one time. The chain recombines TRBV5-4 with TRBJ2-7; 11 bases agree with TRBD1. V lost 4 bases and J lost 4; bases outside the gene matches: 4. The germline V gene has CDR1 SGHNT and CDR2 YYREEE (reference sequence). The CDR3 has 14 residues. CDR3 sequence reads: CASSQGQGAYEQYF. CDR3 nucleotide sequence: TGTGCCAGCAGCCAAGGACAGGGGGCGTACGAGCAGTACTTC.

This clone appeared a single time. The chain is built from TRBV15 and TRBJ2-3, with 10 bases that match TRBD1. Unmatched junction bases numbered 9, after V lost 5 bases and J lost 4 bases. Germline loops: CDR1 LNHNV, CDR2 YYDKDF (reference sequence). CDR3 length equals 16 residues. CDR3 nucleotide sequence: TGTGCCACCAGCGGGGACAGGGGTCAAGGGGCAGATACGCAGTATTTT. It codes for CATSGDRGQGADTQYF.

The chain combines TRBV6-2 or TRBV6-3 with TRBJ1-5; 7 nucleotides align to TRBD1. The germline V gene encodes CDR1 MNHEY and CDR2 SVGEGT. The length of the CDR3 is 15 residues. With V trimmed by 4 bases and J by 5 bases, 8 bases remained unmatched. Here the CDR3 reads CASSSRQGGHQPQHF. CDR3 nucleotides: TGTGCCAGCAGTTCTAGACAGGGCGGACATCAGCCCCAGCATTTT.

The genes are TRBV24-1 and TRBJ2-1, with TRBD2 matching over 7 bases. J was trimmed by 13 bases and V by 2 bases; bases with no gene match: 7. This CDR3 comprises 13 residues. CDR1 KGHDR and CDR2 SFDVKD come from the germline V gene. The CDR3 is CATSDWDYFTQFF. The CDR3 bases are TGTGCCACCAGTGATTGGGACTACTTCACCCAGTTCTTC.

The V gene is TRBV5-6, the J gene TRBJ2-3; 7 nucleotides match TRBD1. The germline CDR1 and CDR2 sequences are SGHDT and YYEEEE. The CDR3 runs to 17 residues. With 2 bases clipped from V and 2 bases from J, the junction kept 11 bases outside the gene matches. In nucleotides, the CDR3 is TGTGCCAGCAGCTTTCTCGACAGGGACCCTCTCACAGATACGCAGTATTTT. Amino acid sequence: CASSFLDRDPLTDTQYF.

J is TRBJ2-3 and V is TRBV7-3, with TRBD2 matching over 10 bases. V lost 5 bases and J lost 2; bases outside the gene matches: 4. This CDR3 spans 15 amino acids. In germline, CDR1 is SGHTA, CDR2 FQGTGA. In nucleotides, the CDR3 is TGTGCCAGCAGCCGTAGCGGGGGGCCCACAGATACGCAGTATTTT. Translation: CASSRSGGPTDTQYF. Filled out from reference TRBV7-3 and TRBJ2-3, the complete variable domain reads GAGVSQTPSNKVTEKGKYVELRCDPISGHTALYWYRQSLGQGPEFLIYFQGTGAADDSGLPNDRFFAVRPEGSVSTLKIQRTERGDSAVYLCASSRSGGPTDTQYFGPGTRLTVL.

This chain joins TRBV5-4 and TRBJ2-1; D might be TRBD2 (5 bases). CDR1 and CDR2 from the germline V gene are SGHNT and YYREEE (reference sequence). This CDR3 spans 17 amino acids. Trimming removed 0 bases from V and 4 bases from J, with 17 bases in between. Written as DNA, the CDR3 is TGTGCCAGCAGCTTGGCCCCCGGGATTATCGATTACAATGAGCAGTTCTTC. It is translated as CASSLAPGIIDYNEQFF. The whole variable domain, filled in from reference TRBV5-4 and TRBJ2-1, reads ETGVTQSPTHLIKTRGQQVTLRCSSQSGHNTVSWYQQALGQGPQFIFQYYREEENGRGNFPPRFSGLQFPNYSSELNVNALELDDSALYLCASSLAPGIIDYNEQFFGPGTRLTVL.

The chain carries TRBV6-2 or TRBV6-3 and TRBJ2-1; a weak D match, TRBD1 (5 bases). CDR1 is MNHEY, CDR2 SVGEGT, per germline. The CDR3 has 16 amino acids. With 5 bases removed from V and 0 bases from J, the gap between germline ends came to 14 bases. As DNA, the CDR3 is TGTGCCAGCAGTCCCCACAGGACATCCTCCTACAATGAGCAGTTCTTC. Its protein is CASSPHRTSSYNEQFF.

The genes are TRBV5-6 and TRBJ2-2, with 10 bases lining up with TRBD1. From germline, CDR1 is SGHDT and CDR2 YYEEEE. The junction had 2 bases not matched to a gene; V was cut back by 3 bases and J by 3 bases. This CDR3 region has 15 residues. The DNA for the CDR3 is TGTGCCAGCAGCTGGGGGACAGGGGACACCGGGGAGCTGTTTTTT. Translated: CASSWGTGDTGELFF.

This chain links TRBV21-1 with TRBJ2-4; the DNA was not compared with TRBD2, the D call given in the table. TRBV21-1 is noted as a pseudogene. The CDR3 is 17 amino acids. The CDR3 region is CASSKAGSEAAKNIQYF. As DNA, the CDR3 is TGTGCCAGCAGCAAAGCGGGTAGTGAGGCCGCCAAAAACATTCAGTACTTC.

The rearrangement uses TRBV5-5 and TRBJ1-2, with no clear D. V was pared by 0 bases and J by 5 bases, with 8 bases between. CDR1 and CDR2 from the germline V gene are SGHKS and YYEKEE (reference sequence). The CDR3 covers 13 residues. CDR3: CASSLAAAYGYTF. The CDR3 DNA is TGTGCCAGCAGCTTGGCGGCAGCGTATGGCTACACCTTC.

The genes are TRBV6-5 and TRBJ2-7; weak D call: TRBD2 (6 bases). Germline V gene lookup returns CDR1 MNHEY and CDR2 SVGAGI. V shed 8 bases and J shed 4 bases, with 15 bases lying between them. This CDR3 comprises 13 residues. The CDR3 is CASHPGGNYEQYF. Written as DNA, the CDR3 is TGTGCCAGCCACCCCGGAGGGAATTACGAGCAGTACTTC.

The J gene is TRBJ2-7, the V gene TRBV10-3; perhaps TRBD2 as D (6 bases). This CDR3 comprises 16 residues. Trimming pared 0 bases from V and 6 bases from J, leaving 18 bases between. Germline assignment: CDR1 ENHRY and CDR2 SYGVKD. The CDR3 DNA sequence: TGTGCCATCAGTGAGTCGTCTGGGACTCGGACCGGCGAGCAGTACTTC. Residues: CAISESSGTRTGEQYF.

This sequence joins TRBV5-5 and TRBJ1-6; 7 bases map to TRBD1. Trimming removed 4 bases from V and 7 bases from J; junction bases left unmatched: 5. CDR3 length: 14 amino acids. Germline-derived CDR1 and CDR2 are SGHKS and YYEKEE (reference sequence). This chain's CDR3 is CASSPGQENSPLHF. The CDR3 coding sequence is TGTGCCAGCAGCCCCGGACAGGAGAATTCACCCCTCCACTTT. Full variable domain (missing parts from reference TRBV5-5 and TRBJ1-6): DAGVTQSPTHLIKTRGQQVTLRCSPISGHKSVSWYQQVLGQGPQFIFQYYEKEERGRGNFPDRFSARQFPNYSSELNVNALLLGDSALYLCASSPGQENSPLHFGNGTRLTVT.

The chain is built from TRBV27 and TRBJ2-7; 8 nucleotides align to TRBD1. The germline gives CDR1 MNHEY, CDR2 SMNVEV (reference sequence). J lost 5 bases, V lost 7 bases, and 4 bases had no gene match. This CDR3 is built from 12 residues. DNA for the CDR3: TGTGCCAGCAAAAGCAGGGGGCACGAGCAGTACTTC. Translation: CASKSRGHEQYF.